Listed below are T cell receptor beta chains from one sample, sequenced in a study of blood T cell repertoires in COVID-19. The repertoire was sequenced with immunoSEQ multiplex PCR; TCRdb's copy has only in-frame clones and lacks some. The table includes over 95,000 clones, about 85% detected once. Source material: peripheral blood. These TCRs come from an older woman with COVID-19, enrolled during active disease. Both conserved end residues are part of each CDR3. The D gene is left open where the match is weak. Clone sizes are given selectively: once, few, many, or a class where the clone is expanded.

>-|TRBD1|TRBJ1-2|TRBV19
TGTGCCAGTAGGGGACAGGGGTATGGCTACACCTTC
CASRGQGYGYTF
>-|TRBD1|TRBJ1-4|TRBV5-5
TGTGCCAGCAGCTCGCCGACAGGGACTAATGAAAAACTGTTTTTT
CASSSPTGTNEKLFF
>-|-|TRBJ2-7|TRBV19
TGTGCCAGTAGTACGACAGGTACCTACGAGCAGTACTTC
CASSTTGTYEQYF
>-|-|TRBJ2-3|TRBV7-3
TGTGCCAGCAGCTCCGCCTTGGACTCCACAGATACGCAGTATTTT
CASSSALDSTDTQYF
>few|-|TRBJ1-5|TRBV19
TGTGCCAGTAGTATAAATGGTCTTGAGGGAAATCAGCCCCAGCATTTT
CASSINGLEGNQPQHF
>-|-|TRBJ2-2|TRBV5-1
TGCGCCAGCAGCCAAACTACAGGTGACACCGGGGAGCTGTTTTTT
CASSQTTGDTGELFF
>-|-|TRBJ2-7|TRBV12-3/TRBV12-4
TGTGCCAGCAGCCCGGGAGCCTACGAGCAGTACTTC
CASSPGAYEQYF
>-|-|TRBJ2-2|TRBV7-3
TGTGCCAGCAGCTTAAACCGGGGGTCCGGGGAGCTGTTTTTT
CASSLNRGSGELFF
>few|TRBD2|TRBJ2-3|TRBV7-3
TGTGCCAGCAGCCCCGGGACTAGCTTAGTAACGGATACGCAGTATTTT
CASSPGTSLVTDTQYF
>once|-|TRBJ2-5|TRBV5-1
TGCGCCAGCAGCTTGGGGCTTATGGACAACCAAGAGACCCAGTACTTC
CASSLGLMDNQETQYF
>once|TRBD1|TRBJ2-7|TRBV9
TGTGCCAGCAGCCCTAACTGGGACAGCTACGAGCAGTACTTC
CASSPNWDSYEQYF
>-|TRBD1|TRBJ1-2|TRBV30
TGTGCCTGGAGTCCGACAGGGGATAGATCCTATGGCTACACCTTC
CAWSPTGDRSYGYTF
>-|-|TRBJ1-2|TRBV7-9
TGTGCCAGCAGCCCCTCGGGGGGTGTACCTAACTATGGCTACACCTTC
CASSPSGGVPNYGYTF
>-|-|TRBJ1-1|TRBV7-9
TGTGCCAGCAGCTTACGCGGGACCACGACTGAAGCTTTCTTT
CASSLRGTTTEAFF
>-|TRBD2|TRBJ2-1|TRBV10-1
TGCGCCAGCAGTAAGCTAGCGGGGGAAGGCCTCGGAAATGAGCAGTTCTTC
CASSKLAGEGLGNEQFF
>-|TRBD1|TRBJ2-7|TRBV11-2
TGTGCCAGCAGCTTAGTGGGACAGGGGTCCTACGAGCAGTACTTC
CASSLVGQGSYEQYF
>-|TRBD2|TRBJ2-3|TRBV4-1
TGCGCCAGCAGCCAAGGAGTCGGGACTAGCGGGGATGCAGATACGCAGTATTTT
CASSQGVGTSGDADTQYF
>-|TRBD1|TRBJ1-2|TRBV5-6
TGTGCCAGCAGCTTGGGTTTCGGACAGGGGGCGCTCGGCTACACCTTC
CASSLGFGQGALGYTF
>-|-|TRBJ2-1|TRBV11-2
TGTGCCAGCAGTTATGACAGTGGCTCCTACAATGAGCAGTTCTTC
CASSYDSGSYNEQFF
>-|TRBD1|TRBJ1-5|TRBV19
TGTGCCAGTAGTATAGGGACAGGGATGCAGCCCCAGCATTTT
CASSIGTGMQPQHF
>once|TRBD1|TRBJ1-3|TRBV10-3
TGTGCCATCAGTGAGTCGGACAGGGACTCTGGAAACACCATATATTTT
CAISESDRDSGNTIYF
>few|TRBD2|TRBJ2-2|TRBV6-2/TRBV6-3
TGTGCCAGCAGCAAGACTAGCGGGGGGGCCAACACCGGGGAGCTGTTTTTT
CASSKTSGGANTGELFF
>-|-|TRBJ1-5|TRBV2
TGTGCCAGCAGTGAAGATGGGCCTCAGCCCCAGCATTTT
CASSEDGPQPQHF
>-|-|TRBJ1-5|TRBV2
TGTGCCAGCAGCCCCGACAGTAGCAATCAGCCCCAGCATTTT
CASSPDSSNQPQHF
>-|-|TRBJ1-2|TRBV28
TGTGCCAGCAGTTCGTCTGGACAGTTTAACTATGGCTACACCTTC
CASSSSGQFNYGYTF
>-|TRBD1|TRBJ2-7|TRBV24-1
TGTGCCACTTCAGGGGGTTACGAGCAGTACTTC
CATSGGYEQYF
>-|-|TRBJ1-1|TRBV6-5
TGTGCCAGCAGTTACTCTGACAAAACTGAAGCTTTCTTT
CASSYSDKTEAFF
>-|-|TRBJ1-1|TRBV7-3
TGTGCCAGCAGCTTAACCACTAACACTGAAGCTTTCTTT
CASSLTTNTEAFF
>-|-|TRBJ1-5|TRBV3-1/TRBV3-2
TGTGCCAGCAGCCAAGGGGGCAAGCCCCAGCATTTT
CASSQGGKPQHF
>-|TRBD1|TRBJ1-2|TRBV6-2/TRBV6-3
TGTGCCAGCAGTTTCAGGGGGGACTATGGCTACACCTTC
CASSFRGDYGYTF
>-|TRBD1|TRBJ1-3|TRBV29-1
TGCAGCGTTGGAGGGGGCTATGGAAACACCATATATTTT
CSVGGGYGNTIYF
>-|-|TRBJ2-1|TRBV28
TGTGCCAGCAGCCTCCAACGTAGTGAGCAGTTCTTC
CASSLQRSEQFF
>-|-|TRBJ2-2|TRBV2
TGTGCCAGCAGTCCGTATAGGGAGCTGTTTTTT
CASSPYRELFF
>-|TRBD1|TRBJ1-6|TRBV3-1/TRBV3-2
TGTGCCAGCAGTCCCGGGACAGAGAATTCACCCCTCCACTTT
CASSPGTENSPLHF
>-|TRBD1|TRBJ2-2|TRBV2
TGTGCCAGCAGTGAAGTGGGACAGCAGAACACCGGGGAGCTGTTTTTT
CASSEVGQQNTGELFF